These 11 T cell receptor beta chains were all obtained from the same sample, sequenced in a study of T cell repertoires in cytomegalovirus infection. From the reads, TCRdb called clonotypes with MiXCR, one entry per CDR3 protein. The sample holds 200,000 or so distinct CDR3 sequences, roughly 34% seen once. These receptors have no known antigen. This specimen consisted of CD8+ T cells from cultured PBMCs, obtained from culture after CMV antigen stimulation. Every receptor here comes from a human donor in good health (CMV status not recorded). Some clones in this sample may be carry-over from other donors' samples.

This clonotype was recorded only once. This chain connects TRBV4-2 to TRBJ1-1, with D hard to call. CDR1 LGHNA and CDR2 YNFKEQ come from the germline V gene. The V gene lost 6 bases and the J gene lost 1 base, with 12 bases spanning the gap. The CDR3 is made up of 14 amino acids. CDR3 DNA: TGTGCCAGCAGGATCGCGGGGTCGAACACTGAAGCTTTCTTT. Amino acids: CASRIAGSNTEAFF.

This rearrangement joins TRBV20-1 to TRBJ2-3; tentatively, D is TRBD1 (5 bases). Trimming took 0 bases from V and 3 from J, leaving 16 bases between them. Germline V gene lookup returns CDR1 DFQATT and CDR2 SNEGSKA (reference sequence). The CDR3 runs 16 residues. The CDR3 bases are TGCAGTGCTAGAGATTATGGGCAGGGCTTGACAGATACGCAGTATTTT. It translates to CSARDYGQGLTDTQYF.

This clonotype has ten or more counts. The gene calls are TRBV7-9 and TRBJ1-1; maybe TRBD1 (5 bases). CDR1 and CDR2 from the germline V gene are SEHNR and FQNEAQ (reference sequence). Trimming stripped 5 bases from V and 1 base from J, with 20 bases between. CDR3 length equals 17 residues. The CDR3 protein is CASSLYPGRRSNTEAFF. DNA of the CDR3: TGTGCCAGCAGCCTGTACCCGGGACGGCGGTCGAACACTGAAGCTTTCTTT.

This chain joins TRBV11-1 and TRBJ2-7, with TRBD2 as a possible D gene (6 bases). Between the trimmed V and J ends, which lost 4 bases and 2 bases, there was a span of 15 bases. Germline CDR1 reads SGHAT; CDR2 reads FQDESV (reference sequence). The CDR3 runs to 15 residues. The CDR3 loop reads CASSSAYGGAYEQYF. CDR3 sequence (DNA): TGTGCCAGCAGCTCAGCGTACGGGGGAGCCTACGAGCAGTACTTC.

The J gene is TRBJ2-7, the V gene TRBV5-6; D is uncertain. The CDR3 runs 14 residues. Germline loops: CDR1 SGHDT, CDR2 YYEEEE. Trimming removed 4 bases from V and 6 bases from J, with 17 bases in between. This CDR3 is CASSLGLGPSEQYF. DNA of the CDR3: TGTGCCAGCAGCCTGGGCCTTGGCCCGTCCGAGCAGTACTTC. Full variable domain (remainder filled in from reference TRBV5-6 and TRBJ2-7): DAGVTQSPTHLIKTRGQQVTLRCSPKSGHDTVSWYQQALGQGPQFIFQYYEEEERQRGNFPDRFSGHQFPNYSSELNVNALLLGDSALYLCASSLGLGPSEQYFGPGTRLTVT.

This clonotype has a handful of counts. The junction departs from the called germline gene at one end, perhaps through a read error. The CDR3 spells CASSLRDVSFEQYF. CDR3 in DNA: TGTGCCAGCAGTCTCCGGGACGTATCCTTCGAGCAGTACTTC. This sequence joins TRBV28 and TRBJ2-7; D may be TRBD1 or TRBD2 (5 bases each). This CDR3 has 14 amino acids. In germline, CDR1 is MDHEN, CDR2 SYDVKM.

This chain uses TRBV29-1 with TRBJ1-2; D is uncertain. This CDR3 has 13 residues. Germline-derived CDR1 and CDR2 are SQVTM and ANQGSEA. V was clipped by 1 base and J by 0 bases, with 6 bases between them. The CDR3 coding sequence is TGCAGCGTTGAAGCCCAAGCTAACTATGGCTACACCTTC. This translates into CSVEAQANYGYTF.

Only a few counts were recorded for this clonotype. V usage is TRBV6-6 and J usage is TRBJ2-5, with 7 nucleotides matching TRBD1. J was trimmed by 2 bases and V by 6 bases; bases with no gene match: 6. The CDR3 runs 14 residues. Looked up from germline, CDR1 is MNHNY and CDR2 is SVGAGI (reference sequence). Here the CDR3 reads CASRNPGQQETQYF. CDR3 nucleotides: TGTGCCAGCAGAAATCCGGGACAGCAAGAGACCCAGTACTTC.

This clonotype was found a few times. This chain links TRBV7-2 with TRBJ2-3, with 12 bases matching TRBD2. The V gene end was trimmed by 1 base and the J gene end by 5 bases; junction bases not matched to a gene: 10. The CDR3 runs to 18 residues. Germline loops: CDR1 SGHTA, CDR2 FQGNSA. In nucleotides, the CDR3 is TGTGCCAGCAGCTTAGACCCCCTAGCGGGGGGGCCAGGAGATACGCAGTATTTT. It is translated as CASSLDPLAGGPGDTQYF.

Only a few counts were recorded for this clonotype. CDR3 protein: CASSLYSPVSLSGANVLTF. DNA for the CDR3: TGTGCCAGCAGCTTATATAGCCCCGTGAGCCTCTCTGGGGCCAACGTCCTGACTTTC. The gene calls are TRBV7-8 and TRBJ2-6; D not resolved. Germline CDR1 is SGHVS and CDR2 is FQNEAQ. The CDR3 is made up of 19 amino acids. Trimming pared 2 bases from V and 0 bases from J, leaving 17 bases between.

The chain recombines TRBV7-2 with TRBJ2-7; tentatively, D is TRBD1 or TRBD2 (7 bases each). Germline V CDR1 and CDR2: SGHTA, FQGNSA. The CDR3 has 16 amino acids. V was pared by 8 bases and J by 0 bases, with 20 bases between. CDR3: CASSSGGGRSSYEQYF. The CDR3, as DNA: TGTGCCAGCTCCTCAGGGGGGGGAAGGAGCTCCTACGAGCAGTACTTC. The whole variable domain, remainder taken from reference TRBV7-2 and TRBJ2-7, is GAGVSQSPSNKVTEKGKDVELRCDPISGHTALYWYRQSLGQGLEFLIYFQGNSAPDKSGLPSDRFSAERTGGSVSTLTIQRTQQEDSAVYLCASSSGGGRSSYEQYFGPGTRLTVT.